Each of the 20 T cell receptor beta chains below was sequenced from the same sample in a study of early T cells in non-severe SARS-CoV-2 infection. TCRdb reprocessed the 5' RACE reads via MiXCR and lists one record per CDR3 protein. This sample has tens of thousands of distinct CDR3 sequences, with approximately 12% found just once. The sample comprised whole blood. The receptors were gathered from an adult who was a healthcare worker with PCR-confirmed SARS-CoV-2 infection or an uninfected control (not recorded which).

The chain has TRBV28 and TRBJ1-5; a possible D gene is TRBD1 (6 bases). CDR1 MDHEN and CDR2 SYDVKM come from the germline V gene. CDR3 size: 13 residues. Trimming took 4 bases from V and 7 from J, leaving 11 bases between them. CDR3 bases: TGTGCCAGCAGTTGGGGGGCAGGGCAGCCCCAGCATTTT. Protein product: CASSWGAGQPQHF.

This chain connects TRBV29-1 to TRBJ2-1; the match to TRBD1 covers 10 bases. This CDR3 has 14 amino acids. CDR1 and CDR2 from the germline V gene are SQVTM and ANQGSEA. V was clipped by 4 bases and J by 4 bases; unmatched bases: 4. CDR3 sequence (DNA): TGCAGCGTTGCCGGGACAGGGGCATACAATGAGCAGTTCTTC. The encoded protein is CSVAGTGAYNEQFF.

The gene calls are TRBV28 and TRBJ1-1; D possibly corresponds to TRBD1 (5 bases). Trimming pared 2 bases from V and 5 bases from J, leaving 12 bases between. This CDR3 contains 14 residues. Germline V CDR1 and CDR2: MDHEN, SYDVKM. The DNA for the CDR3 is TGTGCCAGCAGTTTAACGGGGAGGGGAACTGAAGCTTTCTTT. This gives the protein CASSLTGRGTEAFF.

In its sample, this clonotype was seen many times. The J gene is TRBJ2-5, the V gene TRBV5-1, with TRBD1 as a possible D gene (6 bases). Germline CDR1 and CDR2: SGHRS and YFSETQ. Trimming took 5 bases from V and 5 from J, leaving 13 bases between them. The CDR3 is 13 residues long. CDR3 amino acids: CASSLQGLETQYF. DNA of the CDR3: TGCGCCAGCAGTTTACAGGGTCTGGAGACCCAGTACTTC. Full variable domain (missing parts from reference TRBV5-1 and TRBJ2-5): KAGVTQTPRYLIKTRGQQVTLSCSPISGHRSVSWYQQTPGQGLQFLFEYFSETQRNKGNFPGRFSGRQFSNSRSEMNVSTLELGDSALYLCASSLQGLETQYFGPGTRLLVL.

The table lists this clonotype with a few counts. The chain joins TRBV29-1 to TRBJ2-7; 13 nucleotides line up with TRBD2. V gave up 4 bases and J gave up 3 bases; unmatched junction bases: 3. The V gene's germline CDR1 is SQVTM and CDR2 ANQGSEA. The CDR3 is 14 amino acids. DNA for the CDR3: TGCAGCGTTGCAGGACTAGCGGGAGACTACGAGCAGTACTTC. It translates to CSVAGLAGDYEQYF.

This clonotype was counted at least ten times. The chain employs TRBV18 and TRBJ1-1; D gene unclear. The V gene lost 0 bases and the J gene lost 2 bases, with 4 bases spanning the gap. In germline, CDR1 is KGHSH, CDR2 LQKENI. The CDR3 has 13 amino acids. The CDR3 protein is CASSPPVNTEAFF. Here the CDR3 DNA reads TGTGCCAGCTCACCACCGGTAAACACTGAAGCTTTCTTT.

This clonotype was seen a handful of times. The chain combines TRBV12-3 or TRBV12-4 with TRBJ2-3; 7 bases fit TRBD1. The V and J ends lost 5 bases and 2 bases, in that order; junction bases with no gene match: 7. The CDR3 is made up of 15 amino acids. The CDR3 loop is CASSPRQGYTDTQYF. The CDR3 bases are TGTGCCAGCAGTCCTCGACAGGGCTACACAGATACGCAGTATTTT.

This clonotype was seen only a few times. The CDR3 is CASRSTGGAGTGANVLTF. Here the CDR3 DNA reads TGTGCCAGCAGATCGACAGGGGGCGCGGGAACTGGGGCCAACGTCCTGACTTTC. The chain combines TRBV2 with TRBJ2-6; 10 bases align to TRBD1. This CDR3 has 18 residues. V dropped 6 bases and J dropped 2; count of bases not matched to a gene: 10. In germline, CDR1 is SNHLY, CDR2 FYNNEI.

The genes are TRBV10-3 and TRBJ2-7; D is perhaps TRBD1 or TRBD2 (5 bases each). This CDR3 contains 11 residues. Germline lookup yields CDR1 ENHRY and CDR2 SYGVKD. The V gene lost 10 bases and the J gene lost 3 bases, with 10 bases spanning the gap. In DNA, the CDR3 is TGTGCCACCAGAGGGGTCTACGAGCAGTACTTC. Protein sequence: CATRGVYEQYF.

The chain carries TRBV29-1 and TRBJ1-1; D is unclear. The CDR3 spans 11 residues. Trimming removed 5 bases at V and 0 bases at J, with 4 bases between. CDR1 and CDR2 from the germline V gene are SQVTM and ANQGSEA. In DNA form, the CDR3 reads TGCAGCGTTAACCTGAACACTGAAGCTTTCTTT. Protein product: CSVNLNTEAFF.

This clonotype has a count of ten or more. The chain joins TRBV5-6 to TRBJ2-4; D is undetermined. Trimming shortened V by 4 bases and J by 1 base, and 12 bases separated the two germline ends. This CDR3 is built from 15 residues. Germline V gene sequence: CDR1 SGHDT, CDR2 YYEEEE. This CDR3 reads CASSPPGPAKNIQYF. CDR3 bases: TGTGCCAGCAGCCCGCCCGGACCCGCCAAAAACATTCAGTACTTC.

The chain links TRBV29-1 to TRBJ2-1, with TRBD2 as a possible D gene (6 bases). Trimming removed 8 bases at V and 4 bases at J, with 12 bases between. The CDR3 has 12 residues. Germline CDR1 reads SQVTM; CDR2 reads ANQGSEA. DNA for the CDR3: TGCAGCCTCGGGGGTGGGTACAATGAGCAGTTCTTC. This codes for CSLGGGYNEQFF.

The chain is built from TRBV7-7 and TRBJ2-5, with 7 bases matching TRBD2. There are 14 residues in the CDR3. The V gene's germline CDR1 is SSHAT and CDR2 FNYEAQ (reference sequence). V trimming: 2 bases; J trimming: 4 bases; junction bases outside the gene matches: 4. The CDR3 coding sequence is TGTGCCAGCAGCTTATCCACGGGGGGAGAGACCCAGTACTTC. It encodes CASSLSTGGETQYF.

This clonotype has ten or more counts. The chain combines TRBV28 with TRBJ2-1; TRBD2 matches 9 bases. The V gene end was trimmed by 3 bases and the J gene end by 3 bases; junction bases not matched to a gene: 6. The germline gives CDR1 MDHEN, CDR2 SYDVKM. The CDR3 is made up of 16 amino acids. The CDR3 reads CASSFLAGVVYNEQFF. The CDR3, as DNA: TGTGCCAGCAGTTTCTTAGCGGGGGTAGTCTACAATGAGCAGTTCTTC.

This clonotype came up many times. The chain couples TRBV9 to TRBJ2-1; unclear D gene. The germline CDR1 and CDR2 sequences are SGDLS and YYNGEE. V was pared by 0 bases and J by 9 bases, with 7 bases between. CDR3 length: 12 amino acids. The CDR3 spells CASSVVSAEQFF. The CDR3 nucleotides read TGTGCCAGCAGCGTAGTCTCCGCTGAGCAGTTCTTC.

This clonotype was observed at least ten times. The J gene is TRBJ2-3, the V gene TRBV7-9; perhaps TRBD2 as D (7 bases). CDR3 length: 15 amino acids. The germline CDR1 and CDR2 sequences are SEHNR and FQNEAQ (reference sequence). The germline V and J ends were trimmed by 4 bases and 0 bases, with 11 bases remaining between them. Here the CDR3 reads CASSSRGGSTDTQYF. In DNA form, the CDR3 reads TGTGCCAGCAGCTCTAGGGGGGGAAGCACAGATACGCAGTATTTT.

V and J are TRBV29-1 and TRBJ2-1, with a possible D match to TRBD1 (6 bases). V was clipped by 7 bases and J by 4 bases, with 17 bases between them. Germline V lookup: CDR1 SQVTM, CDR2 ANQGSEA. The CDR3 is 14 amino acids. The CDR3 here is CSAKNRDTYNEQFF. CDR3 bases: TGCAGCGCTAAAAACCGGGACACTTACAATGAGCAGTTCTTC.

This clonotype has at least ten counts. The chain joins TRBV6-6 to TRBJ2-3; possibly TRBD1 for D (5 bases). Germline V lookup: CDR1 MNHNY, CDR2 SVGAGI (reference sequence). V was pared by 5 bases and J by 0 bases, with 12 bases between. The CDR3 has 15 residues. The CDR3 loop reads CASSPGQFSTDTQYF. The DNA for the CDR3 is TGTGCCAGCAGTCCAGGGCAATTTAGCACAGATACGCAGTATTTT.

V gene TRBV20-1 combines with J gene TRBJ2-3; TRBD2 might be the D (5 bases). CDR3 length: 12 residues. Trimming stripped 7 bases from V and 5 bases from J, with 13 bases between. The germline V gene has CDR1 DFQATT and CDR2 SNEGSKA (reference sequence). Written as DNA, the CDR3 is TGCAGTGAACGAGGGAGTGGAGATACGCAGTATTTT. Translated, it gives CSERGSGDTQYF.

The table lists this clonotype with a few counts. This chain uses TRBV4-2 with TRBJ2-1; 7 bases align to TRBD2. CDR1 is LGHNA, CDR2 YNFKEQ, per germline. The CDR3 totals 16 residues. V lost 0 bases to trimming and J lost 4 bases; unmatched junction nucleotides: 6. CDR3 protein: CASSQDGAGRYNEQFF. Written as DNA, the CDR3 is TGTGCCAGCAGCCAAGACGGAGCGGGGAGATACAATGAGCAGTTCTTC.